This entry lists 29 T cell receptor beta chains sequenced from one sample in a study of CD4 T cells in relation to SARS-CoV-2 and coronaviruses. Method: immunoSEQ multiplex PCR; TCRdb's copy keeps in-frame clones and lacks some. The table includes about 41,000 clones, approximately 82% detected once. Antigens of these TCRs are unknown. Sequences were obtained from naive CD4+ T cells from PBMCs, cultured in vitro. Regarding subset: naive CD4+ T cells isolated by negative enrichment. The receptors were sampled from an adult with COVID-19.

This clone was seen more than once but under ten times. The chain employs TRBV4-2 and TRBJ2-7, with 14 bases that match TRBD2. The CDR3 has 16 amino acids. The germline V gene encodes CDR1 LGHNA and CDR2 YNFKEQ. Losses at the gene ends were 1 base for V and 7 bases for J; bases not matched to a gene: 6. Written as DNA, the CDR3 is TGTGCCAGCAGCCAAGTACGAGGACTAGCGGGGGGAGAGCAGTACTTC. It codes for CASSQVRGLAGGEQYF.

The V call is TRBV19, the J call TRBJ1-5; D uncertain. CDR1 is LNHDA, CDR2 SQIVND, per germline (reference sequence). Deletions cut 6 bases from V and 0 bases from J, with 15 bases between. The length of the CDR3 is 16 residues. The CDR3 DNA is TGTGCCAGTAGGACGATAGGTTCTGTTAGCAATCAGCCCCAGCATTTT. This sequence encodes CASRTIGSVSNQPQHF.

The chain joins TRBV9 to TRBJ2-7; D not resolved. Germline CDR1 SGDLS, CDR2 YYNGEE. The V end lost 4 bases, the J end lost 2 bases, and 7 bases lay between the germline ends. The CDR3 is 12 amino acids. CDR3 sequence (DNA): TGTGCCAGCAGCCCAATCCCCTACGAGCAGTACTTC. It yields the protein CASSPIPYEQYF. The full variable domain, with the rest looked up from reference TRBV9 and TRBJ2-7, is DSGVTQTPKHLITATGQRVTLRCSPRSGDLSVYWYQQSLDQGLQFLIQYYNGEERAKGNILERFSAQQFPDLHSELNLSSLELGDSALYFCASSPIPYEQYFGPGTRLTVT.

This chain links TRBV18 with TRBJ2-3; 7 bases align to TRBD2. Unmatched junction bases numbered 8, after V lost 2 bases and J lost 3 bases. Germline loops: CDR1 KGHSH, CDR2 LQKENI. This CDR3 region has 16 residues. CDR3 in DNA: TGTGCCAGCTCACCATTGGGAGGGAGCCGGACAGATACGCAGTATTTT. Protein product: CASSPLGGSRTDTQYF.

This clone was detected once. The V and J genes are TRBV7-3 and TRBJ2-5, with D possibly TRBD2 on 6 matching bases. V was trimmed by 6 bases and J by 7 bases, leaving 15 bases between them. CDR3 length: 13 amino acids. The germline V gene encodes CDR1 SGHTA and CDR2 FQGTGA. CDR3 sequence: CASSPDGGATQYF. The CDR3, as DNA: TGTGCCAGCAGTCCCGACGGAGGGGCGACCCAGTACTTC. Full variable domain (rest looked up from reference TRBV7-3 and TRBJ2-5): GAGVSQTPSNKVTEKGKYVELRCDPISGHTALYWYRQSLGQGPEFLIYFQGTGAADDSGLPNDRFFAVRPEGSVSTLKIQRTERGDSAVYLCASSPDGGATQYFGPGTRLLVL.

This chain connects TRBV24-1 to TRBJ2-6, with 9 bases aligning to TRBD2. CDR3 length: 18 amino acids. CDR1 is KGHDR and CDR2 is SFDVKD in the germline V gene. V gave up 6 bases and J gave up 0 bases; unmatched junction bases: 8. The CDR3 coding sequence is TGTGCCACCAGTCCCTCTAGCGGGGCCTCCTCTGGGGCCAACGTCCTGACTTTC. Its translation is CATSPSSGASSGANVLTF.

This rearrangement joins TRBV6-1 to TRBJ2-2; 7 positions match TRBD1. The CDR3 has 15 amino acids. Germline V gives CDR1 MNHNS, CDR2 SASEGT. The V segment lost 1 base and the J segment 1 base; nucleotides outside the gene matches: 0. CDR3 in amino acids: CASSEGTGNTGELFF. In nucleotides, the CDR3 is TGTGCCAGCAGTGAAGGGACAGGGAACACCGGGGAGCTGTTTTTT.

This chain connects TRBV5-6 to TRBJ2-1, with 7 positions matching TRBD2. J lost 10 bases, V lost 0 bases, and 4 bases had no gene match. The CDR3 covers 13 residues. Germline V gives CDR1 SGHDT, CDR2 YYEEEE. The CDR3: CASSLVLREEQFF. DNA for the CDR3: TGTGCCAGCAGCTTGGTGTTGCGGGAGGAGCAGTTCTTC.

The V gene is TRBV4-1, the J gene TRBJ2-7; D call uncertain. V was trimmed by 1 base and J by 4 bases, leaving 17 bases between them. Germline CDR1 MGHRA, CDR2 YSYEKL. The CDR3 is 16 amino acids. CDR3 nucleotide sequence: TGCGCCAGCAGCCAAGTATCAGGAAGTGGGCAATACGAGCAGTACTTC. Translation: CASSQVSGSGQYEQYF.

This clone is classed as medium-sized (0.01 to 0.1%). The J gene is TRBJ2-2, the V gene TRBV6-1; 9 positions match TRBD1. The ends lost 1 base at V and 3 bases at J; junction bases unmatched: 0. The CDR3 runs 15 residues. Germline V CDR1 and CDR2: MNHNS, SASEGT. In DNA form, the CDR3 reads TGTGCCAGCAGTGAAGGGACAGGGGACACCGGGGAGCTGTTTTTT. Protein product: CASSEGTGDTGELFF.

The chain recombines TRBV4-3 with TRBJ2-3; D might be TRBD1 (6 bases). Deletions cut 3 bases from V and 1 base from J, with 14 bases between. CDR3 length: 16 amino acids. In germline, CDR1 is LGHNA, CDR2 YSLEER. The CDR3 region is CASSQLQGSGTDTQYF. In DNA form, the CDR3 reads TGCGCCAGCAGCCAGTTACAGGGTTCGGGCACAGATACGCAGTATTTT.

This clone was observed once. The genes are TRBV27 and TRBJ2-5; 10 positions agree with TRBD2. The CDR3 is 15 residues long. CDR1 is MNHEY, CDR2 SMNVEV, per germline (reference sequence). The V segment lost 3 bases and the J segment 5 bases; nucleotides outside the gene matches: 6. The CDR3 coding sequence is TGTGCCAGCAGTTTTGGGCTAGCGGGAGTGGAGACCCAGTACTTC. Translation gives CASSFGLAGVETQYF.

The rearrangement links TRBV18 to TRBJ2-2, with 7 bases lining up with TRBD1. V lost 6 bases to trimming and J lost 5 bases; unmatched junction nucleotides: 12. Germline CDR1 and CDR2: KGHSH and LQKENI. This CDR3 is 16 amino acids long. In DNA, the CDR3 is TGTGCCAGCTCCCCTCTTGGACAGGCGGATACCGGGGAGCTGTTTTTT. Its protein is CASSPLGQADTGELFF.

The chain combines TRBV28 with TRBJ2-7; 7 bases match TRBD2. With V trimmed by 6 bases and J by 5 bases, 16 bases remained unmatched. The germline gives CDR1 MDHEN, CDR2 SYDVKM. The CDR3 runs to 16 residues. In DNA, the CDR3 is TGTGCCAGCAGCCCAAGATCGGGACTATTTGTCCACGAGCAGTACTTC. Its protein is CASSPRSGLFVHEQYF. The full variable domain, completed using reference TRBV28 and TRBJ2-7, is DVKVTQSSRYLVKRTGEKVFLECVQDMDHENMFWYRQDPGLGLRLIYFSYDVKMKEKGDIPEGYSVSREKKERFSLILESASTNQTSMYLCASSPRSGLFVHEQYFGPGTRLTVT.

This clone has a handful of counts. V and J are TRBV12-3 or TRBV12-4 and TRBJ2-7; D is uncertain. The CDR3 runs to 13 residues. The V and J ends lost 3 bases and 3 bases respectively, with 9 bases between them. The CDR3 spells CASSFGEFYEQYF. CDR3 nucleotide sequence: TGTGCCAGCAGTTTCGGAGAGTTCTACGAGCAGTACTTC.

The chain uses TRBV15 and TRBJ2-6, with 7 nucleotides matching TRBD2. The germline CDR1 and CDR2 sequences are LNHNV and YYDKDF (reference sequence). J lost 2 bases, V lost 0 bases, and 4 bases had no gene match. The CDR3 sequence is 17 residues long. For the CDR3, the DNA is TGTGCCACCAGCAGAGATAATGGGGGGGCTGGGGCCAACGTCCTGACTTTC. Protein: CATSRDNGGAGANVLTF.

CDR3 DNA: TGTGCCAGCAGCGAAGGAGGGGTGACCTACGAGCAGTACTTC. As protein: CASSEGGVTYEQYF. V is TRBV5-4 and J is TRBJ2-7, with D possibly being TRBD2 (6 bases). The CDR3 sequence is 14 residues long. Trimming cost V 4 bases and J 2 bases, with 13 bases left between them. From germline, CDR1 is SGHNT and CDR2 YYREEE (reference sequence).

This chain uses TRBV3-1 (or the pseudogene TRBV3-2) with TRBJ1-3; D gene unclear. In germline, CDR1 is LGHDT, CDR2 YNNKEL (reference sequence). The ends were cut back, 5 bases at V and 0 bases at J, with 8 bases in the middle. CDR3 length: 14 residues. CDR3 residues: CASSSQASGNTIYF. In DNA form, the CDR3 reads TGTGCCAGCAGCTCTCAAGCCTCTGGAAACACCATATATTTT.

The chain is built from TRBV7-9 and TRBJ2-7; D might be TRBD1 or TRBD2, each matching 7 bases. V lost 2 bases to trimming and J lost 4 bases, with 21 bases between them. The germline V gene encodes CDR1 SEHNR and CDR2 FQNEAQ (reference sequence). The CDR3 extends over 17 amino acids. CDR3 sequence reads: CASSLPQGGSRVYEQYF. The CDR3 DNA sequence: TGTGCCAGCAGCTTACCCCAGGGGGGGAGTCGGGTTTACGAGCAGTACTTC.

The chain links TRBV5-5 to TRBJ2-7; D may be TRBD2 (5 bases). Germline V gene data show CDR1 as SGHKS and CDR2 as YYEKEE (reference sequence). The CDR3 is 14 amino acids. Trimming shortened V by 0 bases and J by 8 bases, and 15 bases separated the two germline ends. For the CDR3, the DNA is TGTGCCAGCAGCTTGGGCACGGGATATTCTCAGCAGTACTTC. The encoded protein is CASSLGTGYSQQYF.

The J gene is TRBJ2-2, the V gene TRBV23-1; 7 nucleotides match TRBD2. TRBV23-1 is classed as an ORF, of uncertain function. Germline trimming cut 0 bases from V and 3 bases from J; bases unmatched to any gene: 7. The CDR3 sequence is 17 residues long. DNA for the CDR3: TGCGCCAGCAGTCAATCCGGACTAGTCGAATACACCGGGGAGCTGTTTTTT. Encoded protein: CASSQSGLVEYTGELFF.

This rearrangement joins TRBV7-2 to TRBJ2-1; 8 bases are a match to TRBD1. The CDR3 spans 13 residues. Germline assignment: CDR1 SGHTA and CDR2 FQGNSA. The ends lost 3 bases at V and 5 bases at J; junction bases unmatched: 0. The CDR3 spells CASSFRGHNEQFF. Written as DNA, the CDR3 is TGTGCCAGCAGCTTCAGGGGGCACAATGAGCAGTTCTTC. Supplemented by reference TRBV7-2 and TRBJ2-1, the full variable domain reads GAGVSQSPSNKVTEKGKDVELRCDPISGHTALYWYRQSLGQGLEFLIYFQGNSAPDKSGLPSDRFSAERTGGSVSTLTIQRTQQEDSAVYLCASSFRGHNEQFFGPGTRLTVL.

V gene TRBV12-3 or TRBV12-4 combines with J gene TRBJ2-7; maybe TRBD2 (6 bases). CDR3 length equals 13 residues. With 5 bases removed from V and 9 bases from J, the gap between germline ends came to 17 bases. CDR3 region: CASSAGLPPRQYF. As DNA, the CDR3 is TGTGCCAGCAGTGCGGGACTGCCTCCCAGGCAGTACTTC.

In its sample, this clone was seen a few times. The chain is built from TRBV6-5 and TRBJ2-2; D gene uncertain. In germline, CDR1 is MNHEY, CDR2 SVGAGI. Trimming removed 5 bases from V and 0 bases from J, with 4 bases in between. The CDR3 contains 13 residues. CDR3 coding DNA: TGTGCCAGCAGTACCACGAACACCGGGGAGCTGTTTTTT. Residues: CASSTTNTGELFF.

The chain is built from TRBV9 and TRBJ2-5; D remains ambiguous. Trimming stripped 0 bases from V and 4 bases from J, with 7 bases between. The CDR3 has 13 residues. Germline V gives CDR1 SGDLS, CDR2 YYNGEE. CDR3: CASSVGVLETQYF. The CDR3 bases are TGTGCCAGCAGCGTAGGGGTTTTAGAGACCCAGTACTTC.

The rearrangement links TRBV5-1 to TRBJ1-1; a possible D gene is TRBD1 (5 bases). The germline V and J ends were trimmed by 5 bases and 4 bases, with 15 bases remaining between them. The CDR3 spans 14 residues. Germline values: CDR1 SGHRS, CDR2 YFSETQ. DNA of the CDR3: TGCGCCAGCAGTCGCGGAGGGGATCCCACTGAAGCTTTCTTT. Translated: CASSRGGDPTEAFF.

The CDR3 region is CASSQGRGPVAFF. CDR3 DNA: TGCGCCAGCAGCCAAGGACGGGGACCCGTAGCTTTCTTT. The chain links TRBV5-1 to TRBJ1-1; perhaps TRBD1 as D (5 bases). Trimming took off 4 bases at V and 10 bases at J, with 17 bases between the two ends. Per germline, CDR1 SGHRS and CDR2 YFSETQ. The CDR3 is 13 amino acids.

This clone was seen more than once but under ten times. V gene TRBV6-4 combines with J gene TRBJ2-2, with 7 bases aligning to TRBD1. The CDR3 runs 14 residues. Germline V lookup: CDR1 MRHNA, CDR2 SNTAGT. V lost 3 bases, J lost 7 bases, and 5 bases stayed unmatched. In nucleotides, the CDR3 is TGTGCCAGCAGTGATGGGACAGACAGCGGGGAGCTGTTTTTT. Protein: CASSDGTDSGELFF.

The chain links TRBV5-1 to TRBJ2-3, with 9 bases lining up with TRBD2. V gave up 6 bases and J gave up 1 base; unmatched junction bases: 6. Germline values: CDR1 SGHRS, CDR2 YFSETQ. This CDR3 has 15 residues. The CDR3 DNA is TGCGCCAGCAACCAAATAGCGGGGGGCACAGATACGCAGTATTTT. This gives the protein CASNQIAGGTDTQYF.